The rows below give T cell receptor beta chains drawn from one sample of a study of vaccination and CD4 T cells after COVID-19. TCRdb processed the PCR reads anew with MiXCR; each CDR3 protein has one entry. The data contain about 24,000 distinct CDR3 sequences, more than 40% of them seen just once; the ten biggest clones take up under 6.5%. Their recognized antigens are unknown. Sequencing was carried out using CD4+ T cells from blood, cultured in vitro. Receptors were obtained from a human donor who had recovered from COVID-19. CDR3s include the opening cysteine and the closing phenylalanine or tryptophan. The order of the fields is J gene, V gene, clone size, CDR3 protein. Only some rows state a clone size, as once, few, many or a class for expanded clones.

j_gene: TRBJ1-2; v_gene: TRBV6-1; abundance: -; CDR3aa: CAGDRVGGYTF
j_gene: TRBJ2-1; v_gene: TRBV2; abundance: -; CDR3aa: CASSLDRGLSEQFF
j_gene: TRBJ2-5; v_gene: TRBV20-1; abundance: few; CDR3aa: CSARRGTSGRGETQYF
j_gene: TRBJ1-6; v_gene: TRBV7-2; abundance: -; CDR3aa: CASSFTGKDSPPHF
j_gene: TRBJ2-7; v_gene: TRBV6-1; abundance: -; CDR3aa: CASTLGYEQYF
j_gene: TRBJ1-2; v_gene: TRBV20-1; abundance: -; CDR3aa: CSARDSLVGRGSTF
j_gene: TRBJ1-5; v_gene: TRBV29-1; abundance: -; CDR3aa: CSVKTGNSNQPQHF
j_gene: TRBJ2-1; v_gene: TRBV6-5; abundance: few; CDR3aa: CASSYEGDSYNEQFF
j_gene: TRBJ2-5; v_gene: TRBV27; abundance: -; CDR3aa: CASSLSETQYF
j_gene: TRBJ2-3; v_gene: TRBV11-3; abundance: few; CDR3aa: CASSLGQGADTQYF
j_gene: TRBJ2-1; v_gene: TRBV24-1; abundance: -; CDR3aa: CATSDPRGSNEQFF
j_gene: TRBJ1-2; v_gene: TRBV24-1; abundance: few; CDR3aa: CATSDPYGYTF
j_gene: TRBJ1-2; v_gene: TRBV7-9; abundance: -; CDR3aa: CASSLGGQGTNYGYTF
j_gene: TRBJ1-5; v_gene: TRBV24-1; abundance: few; CDR3aa: CATSDSRDSSNQPQHF
j_gene: TRBJ1-1; v_gene: TRBV10-3; abundance: -; CDR3aa: CAIKENTEAFF
j_gene: TRBJ2-1; v_gene: TRBV6-2/TRBV6-3; abundance: few; CDR3aa: CASKDPTGREFF
j_gene: TRBJ2-7; v_gene: TRBV20-1; abundance: -; CDR3aa: CSISGTGDYEQYF
j_gene: TRBJ2-7; v_gene: TRBV7-2; abundance: -; CDR3aa: CASSLTWQSSYEQYF
j_gene: TRBJ2-5; v_gene: TRBV6-1; abundance: few; CDR3aa: CASSEAGGRYETQYF
j_gene: TRBJ2-7; v_gene: TRBV6-4; abundance: few; CDR3aa: CATQGDRVEQYF
j_gene: TRBJ2-7; v_gene: TRBV7-2; abundance: few; CDR3aa: CASSGGQKNYEQYF
j_gene: TRBJ1-1; v_gene: TRBV28; abundance: -; CDR3aa: CASSFDAGTYTEAFF
j_gene: TRBJ2-1; v_gene: TRBV6-5; abundance: -; CDR3aa: CASSYALGPYNEQFF
j_gene: TRBJ2-7; v_gene: TRBV25-1; abundance: once; CDR3aa: CASSEYGGWVAYEQYF
j_gene: TRBJ2-5; v_gene: TRBV7-3; abundance: -; CDR3aa: CASSLTPDRVETQYF
j_gene: TRBJ1-2; v_gene: TRBV6-1; abundance: -; CDR3aa: CASTTSSTGAHGYTF
j_gene: TRBJ1-1; v_gene: TRBV12-3/TRBV12-4; abundance: -; CDR3aa: CASSYTGGNTEAFF
j_gene: TRBJ1-3; v_gene: TRBV7-2; abundance: -; CDR3aa: CASSLAQQASGNTIYF
j_gene: TRBJ2-1; v_gene: TRBV11-3; abundance: -; CDR3aa: CASEGLTYNEQFF
j_gene: TRBJ1-1; v_gene: TRBV7-3; abundance: -; CDR3aa: CASSSPPAEAFF
j_gene: TRBJ1-5; v_gene: TRBV20-1; abundance: few; CDR3aa: CSAIGRYSNQPQHF
j_gene: TRBJ2-7; v_gene: TRBV20-1; abundance: few; CDR3aa: CSARDQRLAVDEQYF
j_gene: TRBJ1-6; v_gene: TRBV10-2; abundance: few; CDR3aa: CASREMTDSPLHF
j_gene: TRBJ2-1; v_gene: TRBV7-2; abundance: -; CDR3aa: CASSSPIRTSSSYNEQFF
j_gene: TRBJ2-3; v_gene: TRBV10-3; abundance: -; CDR3aa: CAISVLAGASDTQYF
j_gene: TRBJ2-1; v_gene: TRBV15; abundance: few; CDR3aa: CATSRLAGEINEQFF
j_gene: TRBJ2-3; v_gene: TRBV20-1; abundance: -; CDR3aa: CSAKRPTRGTDTQYF
j_gene: TRBJ1-5; v_gene: TRBV19; abundance: -; CDR3aa: CASLSGFYSNQPQHF
j_gene: TRBJ1-5; v_gene: TRBV11-2; abundance: -; CDR3aa: CASSFLPGQGGGNNQPQHF
j_gene: TRBJ2-7; v_gene: TRBV29-1; abundance: -; CDR3aa: CSVEVYGRATSGEQYF
j_gene: TRBJ2-5; v_gene: TRBV11-2; abundance: -; CDR3aa: CASSLAPGLAGGPWQETQYF
j_gene: TRBJ2-1; v_gene: TRBV11-2; abundance: -; CDR3aa: CATKSALASGNNEQFF
j_gene: TRBJ2-7; v_gene: TRBV6-2/TRBV6-3; abundance: few; CDR3aa: CASSYLALSYEQYF
j_gene: TRBJ1-6; v_gene: TRBV10-2; abundance: -; CDR3aa: CASRGDSNNSPLHF
j_gene: TRBJ1-6; v_gene: TRBV20-1; abundance: -; CDR3aa: CSARDRVTYNSPLHF
j_gene: TRBJ2-2; v_gene: TRBV7-3; abundance: -; CDR3aa: CASSLSRDRSFGELFF
j_gene: TRBJ2-7; v_gene: TRBV12-3/TRBV12-4; abundance: -; CDR3aa: CASSFAGSSGYEQYF